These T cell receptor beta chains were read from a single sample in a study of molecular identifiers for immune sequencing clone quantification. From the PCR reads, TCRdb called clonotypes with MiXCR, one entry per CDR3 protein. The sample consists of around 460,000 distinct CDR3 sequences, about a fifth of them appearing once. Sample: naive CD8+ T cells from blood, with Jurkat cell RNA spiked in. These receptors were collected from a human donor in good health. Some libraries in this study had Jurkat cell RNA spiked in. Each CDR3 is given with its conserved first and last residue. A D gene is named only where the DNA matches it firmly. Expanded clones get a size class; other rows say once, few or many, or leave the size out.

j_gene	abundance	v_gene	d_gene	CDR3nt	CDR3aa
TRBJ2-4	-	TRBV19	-	TGTGCCAGTAGTGCCGGGTCACACGTAGCCAAAAACATTCAGTACTTC	CASSAGSHVAKNIQYF
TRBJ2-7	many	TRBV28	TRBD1	TGTGCCAGCAGTCCACGACAGGGCCTAGTGTACGAGCAGTACTTC	CASSPRQGLVYEQYF
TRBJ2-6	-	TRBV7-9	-	TGTGCCAGCAGCTTCACGCGGGACAACTCTGGGGCCAACGTCCTGACTTTC	CASSFTRDNSGANVLTF
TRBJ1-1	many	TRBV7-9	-	TGTGCCAGCAGCTTATGGGGCAGGGAGGCTTTCTTT	CASSLWGREAFF
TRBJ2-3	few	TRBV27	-	TGTGCCAGCAGTTTGGGAACAGGGATTTACACAGATACGCAGTATTTT	CASSLGTGIYTDTQYF
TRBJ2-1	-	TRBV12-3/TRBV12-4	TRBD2	TGTGCCAGTCTAGCGGGAGGGGTGCTCAATGAGCAGTTCTTC	CASLAGGVLNEQFF
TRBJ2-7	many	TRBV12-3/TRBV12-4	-	TGTGCCAGCAGTTTAGAGTGGCGGGGCGAGCAGTACTTC	CASSLEWRGEQYF
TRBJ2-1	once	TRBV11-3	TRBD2	TGTGCCAGCAGCTCCCGGACTAGCGGGGGGGGCGAGCAGTTCTTC	CASSSRTSGGGEQFF
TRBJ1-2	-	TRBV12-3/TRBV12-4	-	TGTGCCAGCAGGCCAACGAAAGGGAGCGGACCCGACTATGGCTACACCTTC	CASRPTKGSGPDYGYTF
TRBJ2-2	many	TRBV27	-	TGTGCCAGCAGTCCCAAACTTACCGGGGAGCTGTTTTTT	CASSPKLTGELFF
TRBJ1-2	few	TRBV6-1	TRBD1	TGTGCCGGCAGTGAAGATGGACAGGGGTTCTATGGCTACACCTTC	CAGSEDGQGFYGYTF
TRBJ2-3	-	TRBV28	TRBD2	TGTGCCAGCAGTTTACCCCCTTGGACTAGCGGAGAGAGCACAGATACGCAGTATTTT	CASSLPPWTSGESTDTQYF
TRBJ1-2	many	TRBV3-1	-	TGTGCCAGCAGCCAAGATAGAGTACAGCCTAACTATGGCTACACCTTC	CASSQDRVQPNYGYTF
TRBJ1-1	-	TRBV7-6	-	TGTGCCAGCAGCCCTGGCCCCCAGGGGATCACTGAAGCTTTCTTT	CASSPGPQGITEAFF
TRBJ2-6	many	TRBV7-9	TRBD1	TGTGCCAGCAGCTTATGGACAGGGGGCCTTATGGGATCTGGGGCCAACGTCCTGACTTTC	CASSLWTGGLMGSGANVLTF
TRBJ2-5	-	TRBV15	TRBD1	TGTGCCACCAGCAATCCTGACAGGGACCAAGAGACCCAGTACTTC	CATSNPDRDQETQYF
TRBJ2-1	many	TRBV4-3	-	TGCGCCAGCAGCCAAGATAGGTACCTCTACAATGAGCAGTTCTTC	CASSQDRYLYNEQFF
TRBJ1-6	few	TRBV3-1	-	TGTGCCAGCAGCCAAGCCTCATCAGCCTCACCCCTCCACTTT	CASSQASSASPLHF
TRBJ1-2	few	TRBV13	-	TGTGCCAGCAGCTCAGTCACAGGGAACTATGGCTACACCTTC	CASSSVTGNYGYTF
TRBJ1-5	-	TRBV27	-	TGTGCCAGCGGACAACCCAGCAGCCAGCATTTT	CASGQPSSQHF
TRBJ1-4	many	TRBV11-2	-	TGTGCCAGCACCCGACAGGAGGCAACTAATGAAAAACTGTTTTTT	CASTRQEATNEKLFF
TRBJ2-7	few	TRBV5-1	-	TGCGCCAGCAGCTTGGCACCGGGGGTCGACGAGCAGTACTTC	CASSLAPGVDEQYF
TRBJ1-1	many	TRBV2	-	TGTGCCAGCAGTGAAGGGGGTTATTCCAGAGCTTTCTTT	CASSEGGYSRAFF
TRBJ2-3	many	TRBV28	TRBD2	TGTGCCAGCAGTTCCCCTACTAGCGGGGGCACAGATACGCAGTATTTT	CASSSPTSGGTDTQYF
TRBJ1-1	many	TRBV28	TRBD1	TGTGCCAGCAGTTCCACAGGGGTGGGAACTGAAGCTTTCTTT	CASSSTGVGTEAFF
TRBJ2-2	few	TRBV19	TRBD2	TGTGCCAGTAGTACACTGGGACTAGCGAGAACCGGGGAGCTGTTTTTT	CASSTLGLARTGELFF
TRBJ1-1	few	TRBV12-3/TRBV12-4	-	TGTGCCAGCAGTTTTCCAGGGGACGTCGGTGGTTACACTGAAGCTTTCTTT	CASSFPGDVGGYTEAFF
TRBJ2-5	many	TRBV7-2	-	TGTGCCAGCAGCCCCGAGACGTTGCTAGCGCCTCAAGAGACCCAGTACTTC	CASSPETLLAPQETQYF
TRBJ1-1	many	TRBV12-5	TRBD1	TGTGCTAGTGGGAGTGGACAGGGGGTCCATGAAGCTTTCTTT	CASGSGQGVHEAFF
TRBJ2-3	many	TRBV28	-	TGTGCCAGCAGTTTATACGCGGCAAACACAGATACGCAGTATTTT	CASSLYAANTDTQYF
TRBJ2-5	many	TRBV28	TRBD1	TGTGCCAGCAGTCTCTTGACTTGGACAGGTCAAGAGACCCAGTACTTC	CASSLLTWTGQETQYF
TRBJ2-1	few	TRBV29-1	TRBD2	TGCAGCGCGGCGGGTCTAGCGGGAGCGGTCAATGAGCAGTTCTTC	CSAAGLAGAVNEQFF
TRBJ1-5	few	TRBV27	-	TGTGCCAGCAGTTTAGCCCCTTTGCACAGCCTAGCCGATCAGCCCCAGCATTTT	CASSLAPLHSLADQPQHF
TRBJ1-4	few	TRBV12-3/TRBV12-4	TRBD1	TGTGCCATCCGGGGACAGGGTGATGAAAAACTGTTTTTT	CAIRGQGDEKLFF
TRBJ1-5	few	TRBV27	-	TGTGCCAGCAGTTTATCACTACGCCAGCCCCAGCATTTT	CASSLSLRQPQHF
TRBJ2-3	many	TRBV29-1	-	TGCAGCGTTGTGAGGGATACGCAGTATTTT	CSVVRDTQYF
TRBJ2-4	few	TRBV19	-	TGTGCCAGTAGTATATTGGGGGCTGGAAACATTCAGTACTTC	CASSILGAGNIQYF
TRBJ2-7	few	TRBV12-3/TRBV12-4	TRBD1	TGTGCCAGCGCAGGGGGTATCGAGCAGTACTTC	CASAGGIEQYF
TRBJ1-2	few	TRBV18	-	TGTGCCAGCTCACCAGGCCCAGGACAGATCTATGGCTACACCTTC	CASSPGPGQIYGYTF
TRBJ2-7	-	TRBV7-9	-	TGTGCCAGCAGCTCCGTGATTGGGGGTTTCTACGAGCAGTACTTC	CASSSVIGGFYEQYF
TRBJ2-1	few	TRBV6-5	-	TGTGCCAGCAGGCCGGCTTGGGGGAACAATGAGCAGTTCTTC	CASRPAWGNNEQFF
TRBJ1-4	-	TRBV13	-	TGTGCCACCGGGGGCGGCCTGTATGAAAAACTGTTTTTT	CATGGGLYEKLFF